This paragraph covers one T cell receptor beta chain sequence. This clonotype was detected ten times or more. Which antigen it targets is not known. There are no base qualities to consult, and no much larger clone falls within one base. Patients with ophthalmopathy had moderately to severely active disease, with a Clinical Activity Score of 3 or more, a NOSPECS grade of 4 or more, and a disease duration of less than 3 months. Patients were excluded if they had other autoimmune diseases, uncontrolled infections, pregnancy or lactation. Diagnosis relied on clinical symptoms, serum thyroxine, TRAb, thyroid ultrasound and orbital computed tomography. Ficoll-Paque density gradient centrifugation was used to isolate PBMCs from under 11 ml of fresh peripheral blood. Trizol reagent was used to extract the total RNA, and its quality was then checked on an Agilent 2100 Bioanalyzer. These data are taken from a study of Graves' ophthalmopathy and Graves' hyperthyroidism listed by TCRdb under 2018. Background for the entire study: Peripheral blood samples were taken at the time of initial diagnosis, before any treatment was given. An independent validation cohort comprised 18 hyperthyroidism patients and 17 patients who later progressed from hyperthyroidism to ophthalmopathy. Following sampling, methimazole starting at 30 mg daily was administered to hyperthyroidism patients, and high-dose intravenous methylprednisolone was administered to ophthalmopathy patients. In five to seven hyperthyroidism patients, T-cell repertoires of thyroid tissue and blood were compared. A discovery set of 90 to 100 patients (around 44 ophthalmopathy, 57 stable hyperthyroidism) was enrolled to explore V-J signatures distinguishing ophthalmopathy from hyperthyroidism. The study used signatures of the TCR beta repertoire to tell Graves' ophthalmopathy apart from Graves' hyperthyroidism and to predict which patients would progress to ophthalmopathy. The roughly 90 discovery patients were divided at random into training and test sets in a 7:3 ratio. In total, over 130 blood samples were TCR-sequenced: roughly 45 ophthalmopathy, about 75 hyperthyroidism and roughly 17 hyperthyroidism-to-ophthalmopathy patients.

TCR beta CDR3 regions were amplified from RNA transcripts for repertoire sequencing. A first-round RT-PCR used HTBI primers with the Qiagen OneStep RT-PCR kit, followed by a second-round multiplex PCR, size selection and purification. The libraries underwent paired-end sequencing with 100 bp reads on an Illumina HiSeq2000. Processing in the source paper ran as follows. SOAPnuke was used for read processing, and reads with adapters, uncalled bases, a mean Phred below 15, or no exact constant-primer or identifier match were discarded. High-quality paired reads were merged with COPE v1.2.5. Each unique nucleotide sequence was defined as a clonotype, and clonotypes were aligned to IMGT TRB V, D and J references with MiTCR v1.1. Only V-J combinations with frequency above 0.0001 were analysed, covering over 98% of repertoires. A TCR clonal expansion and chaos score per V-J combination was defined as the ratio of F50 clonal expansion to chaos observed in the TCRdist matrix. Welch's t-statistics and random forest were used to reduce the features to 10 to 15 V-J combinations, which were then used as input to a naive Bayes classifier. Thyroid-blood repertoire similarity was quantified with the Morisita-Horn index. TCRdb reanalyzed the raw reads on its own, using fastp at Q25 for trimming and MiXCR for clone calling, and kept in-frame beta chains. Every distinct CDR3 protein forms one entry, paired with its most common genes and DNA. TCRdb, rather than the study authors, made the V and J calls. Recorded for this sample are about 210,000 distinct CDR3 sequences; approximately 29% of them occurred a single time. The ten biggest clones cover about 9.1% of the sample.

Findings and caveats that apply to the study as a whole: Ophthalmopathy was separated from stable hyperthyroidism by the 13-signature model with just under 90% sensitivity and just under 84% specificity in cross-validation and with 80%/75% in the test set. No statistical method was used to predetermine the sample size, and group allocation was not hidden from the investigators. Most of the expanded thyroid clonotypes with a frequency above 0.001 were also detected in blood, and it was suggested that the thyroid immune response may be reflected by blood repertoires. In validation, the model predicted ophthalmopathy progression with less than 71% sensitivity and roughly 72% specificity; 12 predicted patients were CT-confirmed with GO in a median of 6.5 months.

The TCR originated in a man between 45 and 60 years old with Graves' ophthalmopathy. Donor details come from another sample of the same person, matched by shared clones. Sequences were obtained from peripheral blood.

The DNA reads as follows: TGTGCCAGCAGCCTCCTGGGAGCGGGAGCGGAAGAGACCCAGTACTTC. Translated, it gives CASSLLGAGAEETQYF. The rearranged segments are TRBV7-9 and TRBJ2-5, with 8 bases matching TRBD2. V lost 5 bases and J lost 3 bases, and the count of bases not matched to a germline gene is 11. There are 16 amino acids in the CDR3, from cysteine to phenylalanine inclusive. Of all the DNA, just the CDR3 is kept, 48 bases in frame from base 1. CDR1 and CDR2 are drawn from the germline V gene (reference sequence): SEHNR, FQNEAQ.